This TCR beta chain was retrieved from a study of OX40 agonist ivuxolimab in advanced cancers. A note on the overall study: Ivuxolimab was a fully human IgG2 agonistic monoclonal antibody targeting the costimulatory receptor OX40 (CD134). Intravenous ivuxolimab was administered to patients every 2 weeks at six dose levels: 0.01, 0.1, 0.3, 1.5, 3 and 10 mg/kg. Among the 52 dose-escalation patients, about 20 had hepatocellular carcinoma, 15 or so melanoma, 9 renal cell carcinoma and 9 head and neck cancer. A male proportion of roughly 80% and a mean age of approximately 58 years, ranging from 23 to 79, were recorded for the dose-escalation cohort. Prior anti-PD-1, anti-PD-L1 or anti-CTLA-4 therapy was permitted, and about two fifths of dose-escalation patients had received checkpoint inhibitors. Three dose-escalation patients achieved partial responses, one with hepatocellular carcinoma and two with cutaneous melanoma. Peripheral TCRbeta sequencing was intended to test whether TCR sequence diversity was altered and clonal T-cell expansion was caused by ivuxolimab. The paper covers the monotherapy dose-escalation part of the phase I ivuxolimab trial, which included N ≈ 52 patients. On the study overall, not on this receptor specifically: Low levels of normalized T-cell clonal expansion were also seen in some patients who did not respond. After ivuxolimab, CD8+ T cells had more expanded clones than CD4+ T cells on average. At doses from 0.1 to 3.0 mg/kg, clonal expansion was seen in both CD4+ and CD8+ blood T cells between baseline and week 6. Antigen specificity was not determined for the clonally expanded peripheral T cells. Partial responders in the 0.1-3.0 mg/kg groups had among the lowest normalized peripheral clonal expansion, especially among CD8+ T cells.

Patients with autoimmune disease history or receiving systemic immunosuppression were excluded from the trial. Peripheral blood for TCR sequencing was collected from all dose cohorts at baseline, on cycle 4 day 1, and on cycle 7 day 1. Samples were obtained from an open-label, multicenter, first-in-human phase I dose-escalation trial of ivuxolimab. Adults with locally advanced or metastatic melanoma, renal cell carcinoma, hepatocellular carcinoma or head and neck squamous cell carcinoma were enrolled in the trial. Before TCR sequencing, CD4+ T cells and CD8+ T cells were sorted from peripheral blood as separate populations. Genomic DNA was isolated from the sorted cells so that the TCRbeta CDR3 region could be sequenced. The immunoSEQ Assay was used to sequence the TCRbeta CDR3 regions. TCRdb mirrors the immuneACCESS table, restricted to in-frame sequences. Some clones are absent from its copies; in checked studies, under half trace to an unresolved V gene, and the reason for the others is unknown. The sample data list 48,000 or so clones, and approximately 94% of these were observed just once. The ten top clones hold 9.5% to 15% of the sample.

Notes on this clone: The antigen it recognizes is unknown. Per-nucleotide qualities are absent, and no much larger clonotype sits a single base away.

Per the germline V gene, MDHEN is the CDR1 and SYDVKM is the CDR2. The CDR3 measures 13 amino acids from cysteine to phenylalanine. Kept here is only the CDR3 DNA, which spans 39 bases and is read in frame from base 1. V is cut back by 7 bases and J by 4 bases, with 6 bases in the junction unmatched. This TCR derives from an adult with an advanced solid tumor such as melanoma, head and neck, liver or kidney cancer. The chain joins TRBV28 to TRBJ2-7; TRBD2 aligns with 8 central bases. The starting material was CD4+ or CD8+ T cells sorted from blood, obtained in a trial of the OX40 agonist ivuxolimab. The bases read TGTGCCAGCACAGATCCGGGGGGGTACGAGCAGTACTTC. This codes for CASTDPGGYEQYF.